This TCR beta chain was captured by sequencing in a study of cytomegalovirus exposure and HLA in healthy donors. On the study more broadly: Across almost 400 genotyped donors, more than 75% landed in the Caucasian-associated ancestry cluster. Whole-study results and caveats: Researchers reported in a later analysis that a missense DCLRE1C variant was tied to TCR beta V- and J-gene trimming.

Primers: 60 Vbeta forward and 13 Jbeta reverse. Original analysis: Per a later analysis, the number of unique TCR beta chains was around 80 million, of which 9 million to 14 million were shared. Here immunoSEQ multiplex PCR was the method, and the copy in TCRdb shows in-frame clones only, minus some. The V and J calls and clone size come from that table; D and trimming were worked out from the DNA. The sample consists of 140,000 or so clones, roughly 76% of them appearing once. V lost 5 bases and J 4 bases, leaving 14 bases between the germline ends. This CDR3 comprises 14 residues. Germline CDR1 KGHSH, CDR2 LQKENI. Concerning this clone itself: Its antigen is as yet unknown.

Sample: PBMCs. The TCR originated in a woman aged 25 to 39 in good health and CMV-seronegative. J is TRBJ1-2 and V is TRBV18, with D possibly TRBD1 on 6 matching bases. The CDR3 loop reads CASSSEQGTYGYTF. In DNA form, the CDR3 reads TGTGCCAGCTCATCCGAACAGGGAACCTATGGCTACACCTTC.